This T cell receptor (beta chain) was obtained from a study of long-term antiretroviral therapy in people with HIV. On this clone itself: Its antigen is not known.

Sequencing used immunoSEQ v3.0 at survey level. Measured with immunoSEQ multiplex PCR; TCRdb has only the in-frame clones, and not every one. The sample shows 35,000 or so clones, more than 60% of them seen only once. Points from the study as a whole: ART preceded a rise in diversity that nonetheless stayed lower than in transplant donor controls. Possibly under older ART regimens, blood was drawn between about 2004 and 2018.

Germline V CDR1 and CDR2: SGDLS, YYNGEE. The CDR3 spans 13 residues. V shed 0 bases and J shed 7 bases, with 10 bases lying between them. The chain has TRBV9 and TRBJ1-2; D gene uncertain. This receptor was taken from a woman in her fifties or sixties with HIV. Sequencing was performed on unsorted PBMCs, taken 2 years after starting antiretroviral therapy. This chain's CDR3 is CASSVEVEAGYTF. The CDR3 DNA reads TGTGCCAGCAGCGTAGAAGTTGAGGCTGGCTACACCTTC.